Given below is one TCR beta chain in context. No antigen is known for it. This sample is drawn from a study of cytomegalovirus exposure and HLA in healthy donors. Study results and limitations: An analysis was carried out later, and it reportedly showed fewer N-insertions in an Asian-associated ancestry cluster than the roughly 670-donor mean.

Researchers ran the PCR with 60 Vbeta and 13 Jbeta primers. TCRdb keeps only in-frame clones here, not all; method: immunoSEQ multiplex PCR. Of about 170,000 clones in the sample, about 81% were seen once. The CDR3 loop spans 13 amino acids. Germline CDR1 and CDR2: MNHNS and SASEGT. The V and J ends lost 7 bases and 5 bases, in that order; junction bases with no gene match: 6. This sequence originates from a girl aged 5 to 17 in good health and CMV-seropositive. The chain couples TRBV6-1 to TRBJ2-5, with 8 bases lining up with TRBD1. What was sequenced was PBMCs. The CDR3 DNA sequence: TGTGCCAGCACTGACAGGGGCAGGGAGACCCAGTACTTC. Translating it yields CASTDRGRETQYF.